The 25 T cell receptor beta chains below all came from one sample that was sequenced in a study of blood T cell repertoires in COVID-19. Only in-frame clones appear in the TCRdb table, and some are missing; sequencing was by immunoSEQ multiplex PCR. There are 25,000 to 35,000 clones in the sample; around 90% occur only once, and roughly 8.2% lies in the top ten. Sequencing was carried out using peripheral blood. The receptors originated from a man in his sixties with COVID-19, enrolled during active disease.

The chain carries TRBV27 and TRBJ2-6; D gene ambiguous. Germline values: CDR1 MNHEY, CDR2 SMNVEV (reference sequence). The CDR3 contains 16 residues. V lost 1 base and J lost 1, with 8 bases in between. For the CDR3, the DNA is TGTGCCAGCAGTTTATTCAGGCCTTCTGGGGCCAACGTCCTGACTTTC. Amino acids: CASSLFRPSGANVLTF.

The rearrangement links TRBV7-2 to TRBJ2-3, with D perhaps matching TRBD2 (6 bases). This CDR3 is 15 amino acids long. The germline V gene encodes CDR1 SGHTA and CDR2 FQGNSA. V shed 5 bases and J shed 0 bases, with 12 bases lying between them. CDR3 DNA sequence: TGTGCCAGCAGCCCGGGGACTGCTAGCACAGATACGCAGTATTTT. Translated, it gives CASSPGTASTDTQYF.

The rearrangement joins TRBV28 to TRBJ2-1; D gene uncertain. The CDR3 extends over 18 amino acids. The germline gives CDR1 MDHEN, CDR2 SYDVKM. The V gene lost 6 bases and the J gene lost 9 bases, with 30 bases spanning the gap. Here the CDR3 DNA reads TGTGCCAGCAGCCAAGCCTATAGTGTAGCCTCTACATCATGTGAGCAGTTCTTC. It codes for CASSQAYSVASTSCEQFF. Complete variable domain (other parts from reference TRBV28 and TRBJ2-1): DVKVTQSSRYLVKRTGEKVFLECVQDMDHENMFWYRQDPGLGLRLIYFSYDVKMKEKGDIPEGYSVSREKKERFSLILESASTNQTSMYLCASSQAYSVASTSCEQFFGPGTRLTVL.

This sequence joins TRBV19 and TRBJ2-1; 7 bases fit TRBD2. Germline trimming cut 7 bases from V and 6 bases from J; bases unmatched to any gene: 15. The CDR3 covers 16 residues. Germline loops: CDR1 LNHDA, CDR2 SQIVND (reference sequence). The CDR3 sequence: CASNNWRGSGGNEQFF. The CDR3 DNA reads as TGTGCCAGTAATAATTGGCGCGGGAGTGGGGGCAATGAGCAGTTCTTC.

The rearrangement links TRBV16 to TRBJ1-5; D uncertain. The CDR3 sequence is 13 residues long. Trimming left V 7 bases short and J 7 bases short, with 14 bases between. Looked up from germline, CDR1 is KGHSY and CDR2 is FQNENV. CDR3 sequence: CASTKDLDQPQHF. CDR3 DNA sequence: TGTGCCAGCACCAAGGACTTAGACCAGCCCCAGCATTTT.

This clone came up once. The chain links TRBV6-5 to TRBJ1-1; D perhaps matches TRBD1 (5 bases). CDR3 length equals 15 residues. Germline assignment: CDR1 MNHEY and CDR2 SVGAGI. The V end was cut by 2 bases, the J end by 1 base, with 11 bases between. The CDR3 region is CASSYAPGKNTEAFF. In DNA form, the CDR3 reads TGTGCCAGCAGTTACGCCCCAGGGAAGAACACTGAAGCTTTCTTT.

V is TRBV2 and J is TRBJ1-1, with D possibly TRBD1 on 6 matching bases. With 6 bases removed from V and 6 bases from J, the gap between germline ends came to 14 bases. The CDR3 consists of 13 residues. Germline lookup yields CDR1 SNHLY and CDR2 FYNNEI. CDR3 sequence: CASRRDRTSEAFF. DNA for the CDR3: TGTGCCAGCAGGAGAGACAGGACCTCTGAAGCTTTCTTT. Full variable domain (rest looked up from reference TRBV2 and TRBJ1-1): EPEVTQTPSHQVTQMGQEVILRCVPISNHLYFYWYRQILGQKVEFLVSFYNNEISEKSEIFDDQFSVERPDGSNFTLKIRSTKLEDSAMYFCASRRDRTSEAFFGQGTRLTVV.

The rearrangement links TRBV11-2 to TRBJ2-7, with 11 bases that match TRBD2. V lost 6 bases and J lost 6; bases outside the gene matches: 16. This CDR3 is built from 17 residues. CDR1 and CDR2 (germline): SGHAT, FQNNGV. In DNA form, the CDR3 reads TGTGCCAGCAGGGTCGGACTAGCGGGCCAACCGCCATCCGAGCAGTACTTC. This codes for CASRVGLAGQPPSEQYF.

The rearrangement uses TRBV5-1 and TRBJ2-7, with 8 bases identical to TRBD1. The J segment lost 1 base and the V segment lost 8 bases, leaving 5 bases of the junction unmatched. Germline V gene lookup returns CDR1 SGHRS and CDR2 YFSETQ. This CDR3 region has 13 residues. The CDR3 nucleotides are TGCGCCAGTCAGTGGACAGGGTCCTACGAGCAGTACTTC. The encoded protein is CASQWTGSYEQYF.

This rearrangement joins TRBV20-1 to TRBJ1-4; 8 positions match TRBD1. The CDR3 has 15 residues. Germline-derived CDR1 and CDR2 are DFQATT and SNEGSKA (reference sequence). Losses at the gene ends were 3 bases for V and 7 bases for J; bases not matched to a gene: 10. The CDR3 spells CSASLVGQGPEKLFF. The CDR3 DNA follows: TGCAGTGCTAGTTTAGTAGGACAGGGTCCTGAAAAACTGTTTTTT.

J is TRBJ2-7 and V is TRBV7-8, with a weak D call TRBD2 (6 bases). The CDR3 sequence is 18 residues long. The germline CDR1 and CDR2 sequences are SGHVS and FQNEAQ. V lost 0 bases and J 6 bases, leaving 24 bases between the germline ends. The CDR3 coding sequence is TGTGCCAGCAGCTTAGCGAGGGCGGGACTGCAACGAGTGTCCGAGCAGTACTTC. Translating gives CASSLARAGLQRVSEQYF.

This chain uses TRBV28 with TRBJ1-1; D call uncertain. Germline V gives CDR1 MDHEN, CDR2 SYDVKM. Between the trimmed V and J ends, which lost 7 bases and 0 bases, there was a span of 9 bases. The CDR3 length is 13 residues. DNA of the CDR3: TGTGCCAGCACCCCGTCGGTGAACACTGAAGCTTTCTTT. Translating it yields CASTPSVNTEAFF.

CDR3 residues: CASSQSRIVGNTIYF. CDR3 bases: TGTGCCAGCAGCCAATCGAGGATCGTTGGAAACACCATATATTTT. The J gene is TRBJ1-3, the V gene TRBV3-1 (or the pseudogene TRBV3-2); D gene uncertain. V dropped 2 bases and J dropped 3 bases, with 11 bases sitting between them. CDR3 length equals 15 residues. In germline, CDR1 is LGHDT, CDR2 YNNKEL (reference sequence).

This clone was detected once. The J gene is TRBJ1-2, the V gene TRBV5-1; possibly TRBD1 for D (5 bases). Trimming took off 4 bases at V and 2 bases at J, with 12 bases between the two ends. The CDR3 runs to 14 residues. Germline values: CDR1 SGHRS, CDR2 YFSETQ. The CDR3 here is CASSPGGGNYGYTF. CDR3 DNA sequence: TGCGCCAGCAGCCCCGGGGGGGGAAACTATGGCTACACCTTC.

The chain employs TRBV5-1 and TRBJ2-2; TRBD1 aligns across 10 bases. V shed 4 bases, J shed 3 bases, and the junction held 9 bases outside the gene matches. Germline V gives CDR1 SGHRS, CDR2 YFSETQ. This CDR3 is built from 17 residues. The CDR3 DNA reads TGCGCCAGCAGCAGTTACCGGGACAGGGGAGACACCGGGGAGCTGTTTTTT. This translates into CASSSYRDRGDTGELFF.

This chain joins TRBV18 and TRBJ1-5; the D is unclear. V was pared by 1 base and J by 6 bases, with 7 bases between. Looked up from germline, CDR1 is KGHSH and CDR2 is LQKENI. This CDR3 contains 13 residues. CDR3 residues: CASSPLSGQPQHF. The CDR3 nucleotides read TGTGCCAGCTCACCACTTTCGGGTCAGCCCCAGCATTTT.

The genes are TRBV6-2 or TRBV6-3 and TRBJ2-7, with D hard to call. Between the trimmed V and J ends, which lost 0 bases and 7 bases, there was a span of 13 bases. Germline V gene data show CDR1 as MNHEY and CDR2 as SVGEGT. This CDR3 spans 14 amino acids. CDR3 protein: CASSYSWVWREQYF. CDR3 in DNA: TGTGCCAGCAGTTACTCGTGGGTCTGGCGGGAGCAGTACTTC.

The V gene is TRBV4-2, the J gene TRBJ1-2; 8 nucleotides match TRBD1. The CDR3 totals 18 residues. CDR1 and CDR2 from the germline V gene are LGHNA and YNFKEQ. The junction had 16 bases not matched to a gene; V was cut back by 2 bases and J by 5 bases. CDR3 DNA: TGTGCCAGCAGCCAAAGCACCCTGGGACAGGCGACAATTTATGGCTACACCTTC. This translates into CASSQSTLGQATIYGYTF.

V gene TRBV15 combines with J gene TRBJ2-1; 13 bases match TRBD2. With 4 bases clipped from V and 7 bases from J, the junction kept 10 bases outside the gene matches. Germline V gene sequence: CDR1 LNHNV, CDR2 YYDKDF (reference sequence). The CDR3 extends over 17 amino acids. The CDR3 spells CATSTGLAGVSRNEQFF. DNA for the CDR3: TGTGCCACCAGCACAGGACTAGCGGGAGTGTCGAGGAATGAGCAGTTCTTC.

The V and J genes are TRBV2 and TRBJ1-6; D remains ambiguous. There are 14 residues in the CDR3. Germline values: CDR1 SNHLY, CDR2 FYNNEI. Trimming left V 4 bases short and J 9 bases short, with 13 bases between. In DNA, the CDR3 is TGTGCCAGCAGTGTAACCCCGAAGAGTTCACCCCTCCACTTT. Protein: CASSVTPKSSPLHF.

The chain links TRBV2 to TRBJ2-7; D is perhaps TRBD1 (6 bases). Germline V gives CDR1 SNHLY, CDR2 FYNNEI. This CDR3 is built from 14 residues. The V end was cut by 2 bases, the J end by 0 bases, with 8 bases between. This chain's CDR3 is CASSEQGSSYEQYF. The CDR3 nucleotides read TGTGCCAGCAGTGAACAGGGGAGCTCCTACGAGCAGTACTTC.

The CDR3 sequence is CASSPTGDRVSYEQYF. CDR3 DNA sequence: TGTGCCAGCAGCCCCACCGGGGACAGGGTCTCCTACGAGCAGTACTTC. The chain carries TRBV14 and TRBJ2-7; TRBD1 agrees at 9 bases. This CDR3 region has 16 residues. Per the germline V gene, CDR1 is SGHDN and CDR2 is FVKESK. With 4 bases clipped from V and 0 bases from J, the junction kept 7 bases outside the gene matches. Using reference TRBV14 and TRBJ2-7 for the parts outside the CDR3, the full variable domain is EAGVTQFPSHSVIEKGQTVTLRCDPISGHDNLYWYRRVMGKEIKFLLHFVKESKQDESGMPNNRFLAERTGGTYSTLKVQPAELEDSGVYFCASSPTGDRVSYEQYFGPGTRLTVT.

The chain carries TRBV4-3 and TRBJ2-3, with D perhaps matching TRBD1 (5 bases). CDR3 size: 16 residues. V lost 1 base and J 3 bases, leaving 14 bases between the germline ends. Germline V CDR1 and CDR2: LGHNA, YSLEER. The CDR3 reads CASSQGAYRLTDTQYF. CDR3 nucleotides: TGCGCCAGCAGCCAAGGAGCCTACAGGCTGACAGATACGCAGTATTTT.

V and J are TRBV3-1 (or the pseudogene TRBV3-2) and TRBJ1-1; possibly TRBD1 for D (5 bases). Per germline, CDR1 LGHDT and CDR2 YNNKEL (reference sequence). Trimming took off 5 bases at V and 6 bases at J, with 16 bases between the two ends. This CDR3 region has 14 residues. The CDR3 nucleotides are TGTGCCAGCAGCAATAATCAGGGTTTGCCTGAAGCTTTCTTT. Amino acid sequence: CASSNNQGLPEAFF.

The chain links TRBV27 to TRBJ1-1; perhaps TRBD1 as D (6 bases). Trimming took 2 bases from V and 3 from J, leaving 10 bases between them. In germline, CDR1 is MNHEY, CDR2 SMNVEV (reference sequence). The CDR3 has 14 amino acids. The CDR3 bases are TGTGCCAGCAGTTTACAGGGGCCATACACTGAAGCTTTCTTT. Translated, it gives CASSLQGPYTEAFF.